These 27 T cell receptor beta chains were all obtained from the same sample, sequenced in a study of blood T cell repertoires in COVID-19. Assay used: immunoSEQ multiplex PCR; TCRdb lists only in-frame clones, some missing. The sample lists approximately 290,000 clones; roughly 88% were seen once. Sequencing was carried out using peripheral blood. These receptor sequences come from a human donor with COVID-19, enrolled during active disease. The donor label of this sample is uncertain.

The chain combines TRBV9 with TRBJ2-2; no firm D call. The CDR3 extends over 16 amino acids. V lost 0 bases and J 2 bases, leaving 11 bases between the germline ends. Germline lookup yields CDR1 SGDLS and CDR2 YYNGEE. The CDR3 region has the DNA TGTGCCAGCAGCGTAGGCGCTCGCCCAAACACCGGGGAGCTGTTTTTT. Protein: CASSVGARPNTGELFF.

This clone was observed a single time. This chain connects TRBV6-1 to TRBJ2-2; D is ambiguous. V was pared by 3 bases and J by 5 bases, with 7 bases between. Germline V lookup: CDR1 MNHNS, CDR2 SASEGT. The CDR3 loop spans 13 amino acids. This CDR3 is CASSESRTGELFF. CDR3 nucleotides: TGTGCCAGCAGTGAGTCCAGGACCGGGGAGCTGTTTTTT.

The gene calls are TRBV12-3 or TRBV12-4 and TRBJ1-1; D unresolved. The CDR3 loop spans 13 amino acids. Trimming shortened V by 6 bases and J by 3 bases, and 11 bases separated the two germline ends. The CDR3 here is CASSLNGDTEAFF. The CDR3 DNA sequence: TGTGCCAGCAGCCTGAACGGTGACACTGAAGCTTTCTTT.

The rearrangement joins TRBV5-4 to TRBJ1-2, with 10 nucleotides matching TRBD1. CDR3 size: 14 residues. The V and J ends lost 3 bases and 10 bases, in that order; junction bases with no gene match: 9. CDR1 SGHNT and CDR2 YYREEE come from the germline V gene (reference sequence). The CDR3 nucleotides read TGTGCCAGCAGCTGGGACCAGGGGACAGGGGTCTACACCTTC. It translates to CASSWDQGTGVYTF.

The gene calls are TRBV10-2 and TRBJ2-1; TRBD2 matches 8 bases. The CDR3 has 18 residues. V shed 1 base and J 1 base; nucleotides not matched to a gene: 9. CDR1 and CDR2 from the germline V gene are WSHSY and SAAADI. The CDR3 loop reads CASSELGGRPESYNEQFF. CDR3 coding DNA: TGCGCCAGCAGTGAGTTGGGCGGGAGGCCGGAGTCCTACAATGAGCAGTTCTTC.

This chain joins TRBV2 and TRBJ2-2, with 8 positions matching TRBD1. J was trimmed by 1 base and V by 3 bases; bases with no gene match: 1. CDR1 and CDR2 (germline): SNHLY, FYNNEI. The CDR3 covers 15 residues. Here the CDR3 reads CASSEDRVNTGELFF. Here the CDR3 DNA reads TGTGCCAGCAGTGAGGACAGGGTGAACACCGGGGAGCTGTTTTTT.

The rearrangement joins TRBV6-5 to TRBJ2-1; 10 nucleotides match TRBD2. J lost 6 bases, V lost 0 bases, and 2 bases had no gene match. Germline V gives CDR1 MNHEY, CDR2 SVGAGI. CDR3 length: 15 residues. This CDR3 reads CASSYSGTSANEQFF. As DNA, the CDR3 is TGTGCCAGCAGTTACTCCGGGACTAGCGCCAATGAGCAGTTCTTC.

This clone was picked up one time. This chain connects TRBV12-3 or TRBV12-4 to TRBJ1-1, with 9 bases lining up with TRBD1. This CDR3 comprises 13 residues. With 10 bases clipped from V and 4 bases from J, the junction kept 7 bases outside the gene matches. Written as DNA, the CDR3 is TGTGCCACCGGGGACAGGGCCCCCACTGAAGCTTTCTTT. This translates into CATGDRAPTEAFF.

The chain couples TRBV5-5 to TRBJ1-3; D might be TRBD1 (6 bases). The CDR3 length is 15 residues. Germline V CDR1 and CDR2: SGHKS, YYEKEE (reference sequence). The V end was cut by 4 bases, the J end by 0 bases, with 11 bases between. CDR3 loop: CASSRGQSSGNTIYF. CDR3 bases: TGTGCCAGCAGCCGAGGACAGAGCTCTGGAAACACCATATATTTT.

The chain recombines TRBV30 with TRBJ1-1; TRBD1 might be the D (5 bases). The V and J ends lost 4 bases and 13 bases respectively, with 19 bases between them. CDR1 and CDR2 from the germline V gene are GTSNPN and SVGIG (reference sequence). This CDR3 is built from 12 residues. Here the CDR3 reads CAWINFQGFDFF. CDR3 DNA sequence: TGTGCCTGGATTAACTTTCAGGGTTTTGATTTCTTT.

V usage is TRBV6-5 and J usage is TRBJ1-5; 7 bases agree with TRBD1. CDR1 MNHEY and CDR2 SVGAGI come from the germline V gene. The CDR3 spans 13 residues. V shed 5 bases, J shed 6 bases, and the junction held 4 bases outside the gene matches. The CDR3 sequence: CASSRDRVQPQHF. CDR3 sequence (DNA): TGTGCCAGCAGTAGGGACAGAGTTCAGCCCCAGCATTTT.

This chain links TRBV9 with TRBJ2-1, with 12 bases fitting TRBD1. V shed 4 bases, J shed 8 bases, and the junction held 10 bases outside the gene matches. The CDR3 spans 16 residues. Germline CDR1 reads SGDLS; CDR2 reads YYNGEE. CDR3 protein: CASSSAGTGGYDEQFF. Written as DNA, the CDR3 is TGTGCCAGCAGCTCGGCCGGGACAGGGGGCTATGATGAGCAGTTCTTC.

The chain uses TRBV18 and TRBJ2-1; 8 bases line up with TRBD2. V was clipped by 3 bases and J by 3 bases; unmatched bases: 7. Germline lookup yields CDR1 KGHSH and CDR2 LQKENI. The CDR3 has 16 residues. The CDR3 loop is CASSPELAVVYNEQFF. The CDR3, as DNA: TGTGCCAGCTCACCGGAACTAGCGGTGGTCTACAATGAGCAGTTCTTC.

CDR3 nucleotide sequence: TGTGCGGGCCGAGGGGACAGAGACTATGGCTACACCTTC. Encoded protein: CAGRGDRDYGYTF. J is TRBJ1-2 and V is TRBV12-3 or TRBV12-4, with 7 bases lining up with TRBD1. This CDR3 has 13 amino acids.

The gene calls are TRBV9 and TRBJ2-3, with 9 bases matching TRBD1. The CDR3 loop spans 14 amino acids. Trimming took 10 bases from V and 2 from J; bases not matched to a gene: 8. From germline, CDR1 is SGDLS and CDR2 YYNGEE. CDR3 sequence reads: CAVTGTGNTDTQYF. The DNA for the CDR3 is TGTGCCGTTACCGGGACAGGGAACACAGATACGCAGTATTTT.

The CDR3 reads CASSLLAGGAYNEQFF. The CDR3 region has the DNA TGTGCCAGCAGCTTATTAGCGGGAGGAGCCTACAATGAGCAGTTCTTC. This chain uses TRBV7-2 with TRBJ2-1, with 10 bases matching TRBD2. Germline CDR1 is SGHTA and CDR2 is FQGNSA. V trimming: 2 bases; J trimming: 2 bases; junction bases outside the gene matches: 3. This CDR3 has 16 residues.

V and J are TRBV19 and TRBJ2-1, with 13 positions matching TRBD2. With V trimmed by 10 bases and J by 5 bases, 5 bases remained unmatched. CDR1 LNHDA and CDR2 SQIVND come from the germline V gene (reference sequence). The CDR3 extends over 14 amino acids. The CDR3 bases are TGTGCCACTTCTGGACTAGCGGGAGACAATGAGCAGTTCTTC. Translated, it gives CATSGLAGDNEQFF. The full variable domain, its missing parts supplied by reference TRBV19 and TRBJ2-1, is DGGITQSPKYLFRKEGQNVTLSCEQNLNHDAMYWYRQDPGQGLRLIYYSQIVNDFQKGDIAEGYSVSREKKESFPLTVTSAQKNPTAFYLCATSGLAGDNEQFFGPGTRLTVL.

This chain connects TRBV28 to TRBJ2-7; TRBD2 agrees at 9 bases. This CDR3 is 14 amino acids long. The germline gives CDR1 MDHEN, CDR2 SYDVKM. J was trimmed by 0 bases and V by 7 bases; bases with no gene match: 4. CDR3 bases: TGTGCCAGCATTGCTAGCGGGATCTCCTACGAGCAGTACTTC. Its protein product is CASIASGISYEQYF.

This clone came up once. The chain recombines TRBV30 with TRBJ1-1; the D gene is possibly TRBD1 (6 bases). CDR1 and CDR2 (germline): GTSNPN, SVGIG (reference sequence). Trimming removed 3 bases from V and 0 bases from J, with 8 bases in between. CDR3 length equals 13 residues. The CDR3 reads CAWSEGVNTEAFF. The CDR3 nucleotides read TGTGCCTGGAGCGAGGGGGTGAACACTGAAGCTTTCTTT.

The chain couples TRBV7-3 to TRBJ2-1; 12 bases are a match to TRBD2. The CDR3 is made up of 17 amino acids. Germline V gives CDR1 SGHTA, CDR2 FQGTGA. With V trimmed by 2 bases and J by 4 bases, 6 bases remained unmatched. The CDR3 DNA follows: TGTGCCAGCAGCTTACTCGGTCTAGCGGGAGGGTACAATGAGCAGTTCTTC. This encodes CASSLLGLAGGYNEQFF.

V is TRBV7-6 and J is TRBJ2-5; D gene uncertain. Germline values: CDR1 SGHVS, CDR2 FNYEAQ. CDR3 size: 17 residues. V was cut by 2 bases and J by 2 bases, with 18 bases left in between. CDR3 in DNA: TGTGCCAGCAGCTTAATTTGGAGAGGCGGCTGGCAAGAGACCCAGTACTTC. This encodes CASSLIWRGGWQETQYF.

The chain recombines TRBV2 with TRBJ1-5, with unresolved D. V lost 1 base and J 2 bases, leaving 9 bases between the germline ends. The germline gives CDR1 SNHLY, CDR2 FYNNEI. The CDR3 totals 15 residues. The CDR3 protein is CASSEGQAGNQPQHF. DNA of the CDR3: TGTGCCAGCAGTGAAGGGCAGGCAGGCAATCAGCCCCAGCATTTT.

This clone turned up a few times. The CDR3 reads CAWSVARAPYGYTF. DNA for the CDR3: TGTGCCTGGAGTGTGGCCAGGGCCCCATATGGCTACACCTTC. The chain uses TRBV30 and TRBJ1-2, with D possibly matching TRBD1 (5 bases). Trimming pared 0 bases from V and 5 bases from J, leaving 13 bases between. Germline V gene lookup returns CDR1 GTSNPN and CDR2 SVGIG (reference sequence). The CDR3 is made up of 14 amino acids.

The J gene is TRBJ2-1, the V gene TRBV5-4; 8 positions agree with TRBD2. Germline V lookup: CDR1 SGHNT, CDR2 YYREEE (reference sequence). The CDR3 sequence is 16 residues long. The V segment lost 4 bases and the J segment 6 bases; nucleotides outside the gene matches: 12. As DNA, the CDR3 is TGTGCCAGCAGCCCCGGACAGCGGGGGCGGCGCAATGAGCAGTTCTTC. It codes for CASSPGQRGRRNEQFF. Variable domain in full (rest from reference TRBV5-4 and TRBJ2-1): ETGVTQSPTHLIKTRGQQVTLRCSSQSGHNTVSWYQQALGQGPQFIFQYYREEENGRGNFPPRFSGLQFPNYSSELNVNALELDDSALYLCASSPGQRGRRNEQFFGPGTRLTVL.

The rearrangement uses TRBV5-4 and TRBJ2-7; 7 bases line up with TRBD2. V was pared by 2 bases and J by 5 bases, with 10 bases of the junction left unmatched. Per the germline V gene, CDR1 is SGHNT and CDR2 is YYREEE (reference sequence). The CDR3 loop spans 15 amino acids. CDR3 sequence reads: CASSFKSGKLHEQYF. As DNA, the CDR3 is TGTGCCAGCAGCTTTAAGAGCGGGAAGCTCCACGAGCAGTACTTC.

The chain uses TRBV28 and TRBJ1-3; no clear D gene. The CDR3 sequence is 15 residues long. CDR1 MDHEN and CDR2 SYDVKM come from the germline V gene. V was trimmed by 2 bases and J by 0 bases, leaving 8 bases between them. The CDR3 coding sequence is TGTGCCAGCAGTTTAGGGCTGGACTCTGGAAACACCATATATTTT. Encoded protein: CASSLGLDSGNTIYF.

The chain joins TRBV7-2 to TRBJ2-7; 13 nucleotides line up with TRBD2. Trimming removed 5 bases from V and 3 bases from J; junction bases left unmatched: 4. Per germline, CDR1 SGHTA and CDR2 FQGNSA. The CDR3 has 15 amino acids. CDR3 DNA sequence: TGTGCCAGCAGCCTCGGACTAGCGGGAGACTACGAGCAGTACTTC. Its translation: CASSLGLAGDYEQYF.